The 19 T cell receptor beta chains presented below share a single source sample, sequenced in a study of blood T cell repertoires in COVID-19. The assay was immunoSEQ multiplex PCR, and TCRdb's table has in-frame clones only and misses some. The sample has roughly 260,000 clones, approximately 89% seen once. Sequencing input: PBMCs or T cells enriched from blood (not recorded which). These TCRs come from a woman between 18 and 30 years old who had recovered from COVID-19.

The DNA of the CDR3 is TGCGCCAGCAGTGAGTCCCTGGGGAGCGGTCCGGGCAATGAGCAGTTCTTC. Translation: CASSESLGSGPGNEQFF. The chain links TRBV10-1 to TRBJ2-1, with D perhaps TRBD2 (5 bases). Per germline, CDR1 WNHNN and CDR2 SYGVQD (reference sequence). The CDR3 is made up of 17 amino acids. The ends were cut back, 0 bases at V and 6 bases at J, with 18 bases in the middle.

The chain uses TRBV4-1 and TRBJ1-1; 7 bases line up with TRBD1. The CDR3 contains 17 residues. The V segment lost 3 bases and the J segment 1 base; nucleotides outside the gene matches: 11. Germline V gives CDR1 MGHRA, CDR2 YSYEKL. The CDR3 loop is CASSQRRQGGTNTEAFF. The CDR3 DNA reads TGCGCCAGCAGCCAGAGGCGGCAGGGGGGCACGAACACTGAAGCTTTCTTT.

This sequence joins TRBV25-1 and TRBJ2-7; TRBD1 aligns across 9 bases. This CDR3 comprises 16 residues. After removal of 4 bases from V and 4 bases from J, the junction contained 11 bases not matched to a gene. CDR1 and CDR2 (germline): MGHDK, SYGVNS. The CDR3 DNA reads as TGTGCCAGCAGTGTACTCGACGGGACAGGGTATTACGAGCAGTACTTC. Protein product: CASSVLDGTGYYEQYF.

The rearrangement joins TRBV27 to TRBJ2-1; tentative D call: TRBD2 (6 bases). V was trimmed by 1 base and J by 8 bases, leaving 12 bases between them. This CDR3 is built from 14 residues. The germline V gene has CDR1 MNHEY and CDR2 SMNVEV (reference sequence). This CDR3 is CASSLYRGLDEQFF. In DNA, the CDR3 is TGTGCCAGCAGTTTATATCGGGGACTGGATGAGCAGTTCTTC.

V gene TRBV7-3 combines with J gene TRBJ2-3; TRBD2 agrees at 12 bases. In germline, CDR1 is SGHTA, CDR2 FQGTGA. This CDR3 is built from 15 residues. J was trimmed by 6 bases and V by 2 bases; bases with no gene match: 3. Here the CDR3 reads CASSLLAGGRDTQYF. CDR3 DNA: TGTGCCAGCAGCTTACTAGCGGGAGGGAGGGATACGCAGTATTTT.

V is TRBV6-5 and J is TRBJ1-1, with D possibly matching TRBD1 (6 bases). The ends were cut back, 10 bases at V and 11 bases at J, with 26 bases in the middle. The CDR3 consists of 14 residues. Looked up from germline, CDR1 is MNHEY and CDR2 is SVGAGI. CDR3 sequence reads: CATRTDREVGIAFF. CDR3 in DNA: TGTGCCACTAGGACGGACAGAGAAGTAGGGATTGCTTTCTTT.

The rearrangement links TRBV5-5 to TRBJ2-7; 7 bases fit TRBD2. The V and J ends lost 4 bases and 6 bases, in that order; junction bases with no gene match: 13. Germline loops: CDR1 SGHKS, CDR2 YYEKEE (reference sequence). The CDR3 is made up of 15 amino acids. CDR3 coding DNA: TGTGCCAGCAGCCAAGATGGGATCGGGGGGATCGAGCAGTACTTC. It codes for CASSQDGIGGIEQYF.

J is TRBJ1-5 and V is TRBV6-5, with a tentative D call TRBD1 (5 bases). Trimming took 7 bases from V and 9 from J, leaving 16 bases between them. The CDR3 has 13 residues. CDR1 MNHEY and CDR2 SVGAGI come from the germline V gene. CDR3 sequence: CASNRTPGPPQHF. The CDR3 DNA follows: TGTGCCAGCAACAGGACACCTGGCCCGCCCCAGCATTTT.

V usage is TRBV5-1 and J usage is TRBJ2-3; D is ambiguous. Germline assignment: CDR1 SGHRS and CDR2 YFSETQ. This CDR3 comprises 11 residues. V was clipped by 7 bases and J by 6 bases, with 9 bases between them. CDR3 amino acids: CASRLEDTQYF. CDR3 nucleotides: TGCGCCAGCCGGCTAGAGGATACGCAGTATTTT.

This clone was detected once. The chain combines TRBV4-3 with TRBJ1-1; tentatively, D is TRBD1 (5 bases). Trimming pared 0 bases from V and 2 bases from J, leaving 13 bases between. CDR3 length: 16 amino acids. In germline, CDR1 is LGHNA, CDR2 YSLEER. In DNA form, the CDR3 reads TGCGCCAGCAGCCAAGATCATACGGGGGGAAACACTGAAGCTTTCTTT. Translated, it gives CASSQDHTGGNTEAFF.

V usage is TRBV30 and J usage is TRBJ2-5; TRBD1 matches at 7 bases. V shed 1 base and J 1 base; nucleotides not matched to a gene: 3. This CDR3 has 14 residues. Germline assignment: CDR1 GTSNPN and CDR2 SVGIG (reference sequence). CDR3 nucleotides: TGTGCCTGGAGTGAAGGGGGCTCCCAAGAGACCCAGTACTTC. It translates to CAWSEGGSQETQYF.

The rearrangement links TRBV6-1 to TRBJ2-5; tentative D call: TRBD2 (6 bases). The CDR3 runs to 16 residues. The germline V and J ends were trimmed by 1 base and 2 bases, with 14 bases remaining between them. CDR1 is MNHNS and CDR2 is SASEGT in the germline V gene. CDR3 sequence reads: CASSEEGRELQETQYF. DNA of the CDR3: TGTGCCAGCAGTGAAGAGGGTCGGGAGCTTCAAGAGACCCAGTACTTC.

CDR3 bases: TGTGCCAGCAGCTTACCGGGACTCTTCGGGGAGCTGTTTTTT. The encoded protein is CASSLPGLFGELFF. The gene calls are TRBV11-3 and TRBJ2-2, with a weak D call TRBD2 (6 bases). V was shortened by 2 bases and J by 7 bases, with 11 bases between the two germline ends. The CDR3 is 14 amino acids. The germline V gene encodes CDR1 SGHNT and CDR2 YENEEA.

The rearrangement uses TRBV7-2 and TRBJ1-2; D uncertain. Germline V lookup: CDR1 SGHTA, CDR2 FQGNSA. The CDR3 covers 15 residues. V gave up 5 bases and J gave up 8 bases, with 21 bases separating them. The CDR3 reads CASSPDREGIGGYTF. The CDR3 DNA reads TGTGCCAGCAGCCCAGACCGGGAGGGAATCGGAGGCTACACCTTC.

The chain is built from TRBV7-2 and TRBJ2-7, with TRBD2 matching 9 bases. The CDR3 is made up of 15 amino acids. Germline CDR1 is SGHTA and CDR2 is FQGNSA. Trimming at V came to 1 base and at J to 2 bases, leaving 3 bases not matched to a gene. CDR3 protein: CASSLGLAGAYEQYF. CDR3 sequence (DNA): TGTGCCAGCAGCTTAGGCTTAGCGGGGGCCTACGAGCAGTACTTC.

This chain uses TRBV18 with TRBJ2-1, with D possibly being TRBD2 (6 bases). The ends were cut back, 6 bases at V and 7 bases at J, with 13 bases in the middle. The germline V gene encodes CDR1 KGHSH and CDR2 LQKENI. The CDR3 runs to 13 residues. The CDR3 here is CASSPGRGNEQFF. DNA of the CDR3: TGTGCCAGCTCCCCCGGACGGGGGAATGAGCAGTTCTTC.

The rearrangement joins TRBV28 to TRBJ1-1, with D possibly TRBD1 on 6 matching bases. V was cut by 6 bases and J by 1 base, with 18 bases left in between. This CDR3 is built from 16 residues. Germline V CDR1 and CDR2: MDHEN, SYDVKM. In DNA form, the CDR3 reads TGTGCCAGCAGCACTCGGACAGCCCAAAGGAACACTGAAGCTTTCTTT. Its protein is CASSTRTAQRNTEAFF.

The CDR3 loop reads CASSSRTSGGSSSTDTQYF. For the CDR3, the DNA is TGTGCCAGTAGTTCGCGGACTAGCGGGGGGTCATCTAGCACAGATACGCAGTATTTT. The V and J genes are TRBV19 and TRBJ2-3, with 14 nucleotides matching TRBD2. The trim removed 5 bases at V and 0 bases at J, leaving 10 bases unmatched. The CDR3 totals 19 residues. From germline, CDR1 is LNHDA and CDR2 SQIVND (reference sequence).

This clone was observed a few times. The CDR3 is CATSRVAGGVAFF. CDR3 coding DNA: TGTGCCACCAGCAGAGTGGCGGGGGGGGTTGCTTTCTTT. This chain uses TRBV15 with TRBJ1-1, with a weak D call TRBD1 (5 bases). The CDR3 length is 13 residues. Germline CDR1 LNHNV, CDR2 YYDKDF (reference sequence). The V and J ends lost 1 base and 11 bases respectively, with 14 bases between them.